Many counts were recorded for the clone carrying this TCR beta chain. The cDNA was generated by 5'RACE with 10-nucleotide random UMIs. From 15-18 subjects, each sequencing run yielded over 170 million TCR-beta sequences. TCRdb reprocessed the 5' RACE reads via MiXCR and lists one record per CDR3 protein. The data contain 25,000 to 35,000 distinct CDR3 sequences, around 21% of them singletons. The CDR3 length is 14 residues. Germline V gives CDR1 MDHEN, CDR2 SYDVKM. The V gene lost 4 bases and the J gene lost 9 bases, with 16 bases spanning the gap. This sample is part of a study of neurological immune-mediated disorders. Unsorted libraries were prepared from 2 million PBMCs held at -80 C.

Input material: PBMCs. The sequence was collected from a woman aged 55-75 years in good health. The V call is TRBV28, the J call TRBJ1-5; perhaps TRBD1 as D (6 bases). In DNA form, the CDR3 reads TGTGCCAGCAGTTATTCAGGCCTAGGGGGGCCCCAGCATTTT. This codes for CASSYSGLGGPQHF.